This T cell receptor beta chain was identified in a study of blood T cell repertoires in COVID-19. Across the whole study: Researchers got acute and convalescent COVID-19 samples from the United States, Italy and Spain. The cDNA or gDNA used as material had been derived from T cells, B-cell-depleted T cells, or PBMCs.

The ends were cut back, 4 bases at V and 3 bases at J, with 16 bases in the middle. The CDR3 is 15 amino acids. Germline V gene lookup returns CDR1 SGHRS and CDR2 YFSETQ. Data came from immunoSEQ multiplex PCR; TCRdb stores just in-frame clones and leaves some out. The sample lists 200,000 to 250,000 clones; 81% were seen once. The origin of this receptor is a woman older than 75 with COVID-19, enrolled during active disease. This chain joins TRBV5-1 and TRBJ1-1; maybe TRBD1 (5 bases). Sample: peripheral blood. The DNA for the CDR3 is TGCGCCAGCAGCCCGTGGGGGGTGGGAGACACTGAAGCTTTCTTT. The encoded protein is CASSPWGVGDTEAFF. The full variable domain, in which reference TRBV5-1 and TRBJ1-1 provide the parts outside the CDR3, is KAGVTQTPRYLIKTRGQQVTLSCSPISGHRSVSWYQQTPGQGLQFLFEYFSETQRNKGNFPGRFSGRQFSNSRSEMNVSTLELGDSALYLCASSPWGVGDTEAFFGQGTRLTVV.